The clone carrying this T cell receptor (beta chain) was seen repeatedly, ten times or more. Its antigen is currently unknown. The data stem from a study of neurological immune-mediated disorders. General study results and limits: None of the CDR3 amino acid sequences of expanded clones were shared across subjects, and this suggested private repertoires in all groups. The level of TCR clonal expansion was highest in patients with HTLV-1-associated myelopathy and lowest in multiple sclerosis, where it fell below the level seen in healthy controls.

From germline, CDR1 is DFQATT and CDR2 SNEGSKA (reference sequence). CDR3 size: 16 residues. V was clipped by 6 bases and J by 2 bases, with 19 bases between them. Time point meaning: longitudinal time-point 3. By 5'RACE with 10-nucleotide random UMIs, the cDNA was made. Each sequencing run yielded over 160 million TCR-beta sequences from 15-18 subjects. TCRdb re-called the 5' RACE reads through MiXCR, storing one row per CDR3 protein. Of tens of thousands of distinct CDR3 sequences in the sample, approximately 15% were seen once. This receptor was obtained from a man younger than 40 in good health. Material for sequencing was PBMCs. The rearrangement links TRBV20-1 to TRBJ2-2; no clear D. CDR3 sequence: CSAANFRTTNTGELFF. In DNA, the CDR3 is TGCAGTGCGGCCAACTTTAGAACAACAAACACCGGGGAGCTGTTTTTT.